Described below is a single T cell receptor (beta chain) sequence and its context. Its cognate antigen is unknown. This CDR3 contains 13 residues. V was shortened by 0 bases and J by 2 bases, with 3 bases between the two germline ends. Germline V gene sequence: CDR1 MRHNA, CDR2 SNTAGT. The data derive from a study of T cell repertoires in cytomegalovirus infection. TCRdb reprocessed the reads with MiXCR, giving one entry per CDR3 protein. The sample has around 300,000 distinct CDR3 sequences, approximately 22% seen once; the top ten hold about 20%. This chain connects TRBV6-4 to TRBJ2-3, with D uncertain. The sequence derives from a human donor in good health (CMV status not recorded). Some clones in this sample may be carry-over from other donors' samples. Sequenced material: cultured PBMCs, taken from culture after CMV antigen stimulation. The CDR3 DNA is TGTGCCAGCAGTGACTCAGACACAGATACGCAGTATTTT. Its protein product is CASSDSDTDTQYF.